This T cell receptor beta chain emerged from a study of blood T cell repertoires in COVID-19. TCRdb keeps only in-frame clones here, not all; method: immunoSEQ multiplex PCR. The sample includes roughly 200,000 clones, roughly 84% of them seen just once. On this clone itself: The germline gene is not matched at one end of the junction; a read error may be the cause.

CDR3 length: 14 amino acids. Germline CDR1 reads SQVTM; CDR2 reads ANQGSEA. The sequenced material came from PBMCs or T cells enriched from blood (not recorded which). This receptor was taken from a man aged 25-45 years in a cohort exposed to, infected with or recovered from COVID-19 (not recorded which). This chain links TRBV29-1 with TRBJ2-7; 9 bases align to TRBD2. CDR3 DNA: TGCAGCGTGGCGGGGGGGCTGTTGTCCTACAAGCAGTACTTC. This translates into CSVAGGLLSYKQYF.